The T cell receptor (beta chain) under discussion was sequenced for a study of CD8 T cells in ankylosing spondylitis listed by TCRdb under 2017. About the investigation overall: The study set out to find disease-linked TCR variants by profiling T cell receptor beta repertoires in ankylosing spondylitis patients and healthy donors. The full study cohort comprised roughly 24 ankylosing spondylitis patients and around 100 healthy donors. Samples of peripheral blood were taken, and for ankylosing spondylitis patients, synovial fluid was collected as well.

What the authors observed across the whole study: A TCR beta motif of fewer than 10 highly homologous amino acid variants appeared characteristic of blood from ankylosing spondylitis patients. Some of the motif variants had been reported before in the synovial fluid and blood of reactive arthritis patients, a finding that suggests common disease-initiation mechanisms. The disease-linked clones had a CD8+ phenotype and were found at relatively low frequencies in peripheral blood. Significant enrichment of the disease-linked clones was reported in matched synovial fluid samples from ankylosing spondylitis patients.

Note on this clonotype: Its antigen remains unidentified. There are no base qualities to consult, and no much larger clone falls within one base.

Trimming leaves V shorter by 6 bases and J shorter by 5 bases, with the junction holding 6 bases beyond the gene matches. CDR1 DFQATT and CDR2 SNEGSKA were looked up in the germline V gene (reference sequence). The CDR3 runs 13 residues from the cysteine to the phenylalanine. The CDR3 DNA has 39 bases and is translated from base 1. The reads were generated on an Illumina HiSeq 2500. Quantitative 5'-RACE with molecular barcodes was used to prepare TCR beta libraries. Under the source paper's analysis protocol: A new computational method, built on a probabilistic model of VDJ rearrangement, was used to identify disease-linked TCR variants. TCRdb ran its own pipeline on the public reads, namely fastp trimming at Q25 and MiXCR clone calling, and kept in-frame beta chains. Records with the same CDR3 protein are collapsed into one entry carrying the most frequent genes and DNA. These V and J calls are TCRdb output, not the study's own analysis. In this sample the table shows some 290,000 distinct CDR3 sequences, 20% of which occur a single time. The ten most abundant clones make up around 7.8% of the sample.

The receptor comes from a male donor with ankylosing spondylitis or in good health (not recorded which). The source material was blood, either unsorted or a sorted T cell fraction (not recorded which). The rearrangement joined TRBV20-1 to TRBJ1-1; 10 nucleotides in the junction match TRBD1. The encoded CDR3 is CSAQGQGFTEAFF. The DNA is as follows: TGCAGTGCCCAGGGACAGGGGTTTACTGAAGCTTTCTTT.